These T cell receptor beta chains were read from a single sample in a study of CD8 T cells in Susac syndrome. One entry per CDR3 protein, called by TCRdb with MiXCR from the immunoSEQ multiplex PCR reads. The data contain approximately 260,000 distinct CDR3 sequences, 96% of them seen just once; the ten biggest clones take up roughly 0.1%. Sequencing was done on a sample of CD4+ T cells from PBMCs. All receptors come from a human donor with Susac syndrome. CDR3s include the opening cysteine and the closing phenylalanine or tryptophan. The D gene is left open where the match is weak. Some rows mark clone size as missing; the rest say once, few, many or name a class of expanded clone.

abundance	v_gene	j_gene	d_gene	CDR3nt	CDR3aa
-	TRBV30	TRBJ1-1	-	TGTGCCTGGAGTTTTTTAGTTGCCTCCGAAGCTTTCTTT	CAWSFLVASEAFF
-	TRBV20-1	TRBJ2-2	-	TGCAGCCCGCGAGGGACCACCGGGGAGCTGTTTTTT	CSPRGTTGELFF
-	TRBV27	TRBJ2-1	-	TGTGTAACGCTAGGAGCAGACAATGAGCAGTTCTTC	CVTLGADNEQFF
-	TRBV25-1	TRBJ1-1	-	TGTGCCAGCAGTGCGACAAAGGCTGTGAACACTGAAGCTTTCTTT	CASSATKAVNTEAFF
-	TRBV11-3	TRBJ1-1	-	TGTGCCAGCATCAAAACAGGGCAGGCGGGAAACACTGAAGCTTTCTTT	CASIKTGQAGNTEAFF
-	TRBV3-1	TRBJ2-7	TRBD1	TGTGCCAGCAGCCAAGATTGGCAGGGGGAGACCTACGAGCAGTACTTC	CASSQDWQGETYEQYF
-	TRBV12-3/TRBV12-4	TRBJ2-5	-	TGTGCCAGCAGCTTCAACAGTCTGGGAGAGACCCAGTACTTC	CASSFNSLGETQYF
-	TRBV3-1	TRBJ1-1	-	TGTGCCAGCAGCCAACGGGTTATGGACACTGAAGCTTTCTTT	CASSQRVMDTEAFF
once	TRBV4-1	TRBJ2-5	-	TGCGCCAGCAGTCAACGAGGGACCCAGTACTTC	CASSQRGTQYF
-	TRBV25-1	TRBJ1-2	-	TGTGCCAGCAGTCATAACGTCCGCTACACCTTC	CASSHNVRYTF
-	TRBV7-8	TRBJ2-5	TRBD2	TGTGCCAGTCGGGGGACTAGCGGGAGAGGAGAGACCCAGTACTTC	CASRGTSGRGETQYF
-	TRBV4-1	TRBJ2-7	TRBD1	TGCGCCAGCAGGTCGACAGGGAAGTCCGTCGAGCAGTACTTC	CASRSTGKSVEQYF
-	TRBV30	TRBJ2-1	TRBD2	TGTGCCTGGAGGAAGGGGGGACTAGCGGGACGTGAGCAGTTCTTC	CAWRKGGLAGREQFF
-	TRBV5-6	TRBJ1-4	TRBD1	TGTGCCAGCAGCCCCTTGGACAGGGGAAATGAAAAACTGTTTTTT	CASSPLDRGNEKLFF
-	TRBV7-9	TRBJ2-3	-	TGTGCCAGCAGCTTAGTGTGGCCGATTGGGGGAGATACGCAGTATTTT	CASSLVWPIGGDTQYF
-	TRBV20-1	TRBJ1-5	-	TGCAGCGCGGACAGCCGAAATCAGCCCCAGCATTTT	CSADSRNQPQHF
-	TRBV29-1	TRBJ2-7	TRBD2	TGCAGCGTGACCGGGACTAGCGGGCACTCCTACGAGCAGTACTTC	CSVTGTSGHSYEQYF
-	TRBV29-1	TRBJ1-1	-	TGCAGCGTTGAGGTGGGGGCTGAAGCTTTCTTT	CSVEVGAEAFF
-	TRBV5-1	TRBJ2-7	-	TGCGCCAGCAGCTTGGCAGGAGTACAGAGGACCTACGAGCAGTACTTC	CASSLAGVQRTYEQYF
-	TRBV29-1	TRBJ2-7	-	TGCAGCGTCGCGCGGACGACACGGAGGGACGAGCAGTACTTC	CSVARTTRRDEQYF
-	TRBV15	TRBJ1-2	-	TGTGCCACCAGCAGAGATCGGGATTTCTACGGCTACACCTTC	CATSRDRDFYGYTF
-	TRBV2	TRBJ1-1	-	TGTGCCAGCAGCCAGGACAAGAACACTGAAGCTTTCTTT	CASSQDKNTEAFF
-	TRBV20-1	TRBJ1-1	-	TGCAGTGCTGCCGACAGGCGGACTGAAGCTTTCTTT	CSAADRRTEAFF
-	TRBV20-1	TRBJ1-2	-	TGCAGTGCTCACAGGGACTCGGCTAACTATGGCTACACCTTC	CSAHRDSANYGYTF
-	TRBV20-1	TRBJ2-7	-	TGCAGTGCCATCTCTGCGCGAGACTCCTACGAGCAGTACTTC	CSAISARDSYEQYF
once	TRBV30	TRBJ2-1	-	TGTGCCTGGAGGACGGGTCGTGACAATGAGCAGTTCTTC	CAWRTGRDNEQFF